The 4 T cell receptor beta chains reported below all come from one sample, sequenced in a study of cytomegalovirus exposure and HLA in healthy donors. Primers included in the PCR were 60 Vbeta and 13 Jbeta primers. This table comes from immunoSEQ multiplex PCR, and its TCRdb copy is limited to in-frame clones, with some not included. This table has roughly 100,000 clones, 50% to 70% appearing once. Sequencing input: PBMCs. These receptors were collected from a human donor in good health.

This chain connects TRBV4-1 to TRBJ2-7; 7 positions match TRBD1. Germline trimming cut 1 base from V and 9 bases from J; bases unmatched to any gene: 15. CDR1 MGHRA and CDR2 YSYEKL come from the germline V gene. The CDR3 totals 16 residues. In DNA form, the CDR3 reads TGCGCCAGCAGCCAAGGGAGTAACAGGGGATGGCATCGGCAGTACTTC. Translation gives CASSQGSNRGWHRQYF.

This clone showed up just once. The chain couples TRBV5-1 to TRBJ2-1; 8 nucleotides line up with TRBD1. After removal of 0 bases from V and 7 bases from J, the junction contained 9 bases not matched to a gene. The CDR3 sequence is 16 residues long. The germline V gene encodes CDR1 SGHRS and CDR2 YFSETQ. The CDR3 protein is CASSLAGTGLGNEQFF. The CDR3 DNA reads as TGCGCCAGCAGCTTGGCCGGGACAGGACTTGGAAATGAGCAGTTCTTC. The whole variable domain, filled in from reference TRBV5-1 and TRBJ2-1, reads KAGVTQTPRYLIKTRGQQVTLSCSPISGHRSVSWYQQTPGQGLQFLFEYFSETQRNKGNFPGRFSGRQFSNSRSEMNVSTLELGDSALYLCASSLAGTGLGNEQFFGPGTRLTVL.

V gene TRBV28 combines with J gene TRBJ2-3, with TRBD2 as a possible D gene (5 bases). CDR3 length equals 14 residues. Germline assignment: CDR1 MDHEN and CDR2 SYDVKM. The V end was cut by 5 bases, the J end by 0 bases, with 9 bases between. The CDR3 DNA reads TGTGCCAGCAGTGCCGGGGAGAGCACAGATACGCAGTATTTT. It yields the protein CASSAGESTDTQYF.

This clone was seen only a few times. The chain carries TRBV10-2 and TRBJ1-1; D ambiguous. The CDR3 runs to 13 residues. Germline V gene sequence: CDR1 WSHSY, CDR2 SAAADI. V lost 7 bases and J 0 bases, leaving 9 bases between the germline ends. Written as DNA, the CDR3 is TGCGCCAGCACGAGAGTTGTGAACACTGAAGCTTTCTTT. This gives the protein CASTRVVNTEAFF.